One T cell receptor (beta chain) is described in this entry. There are many counts of this clonotype. Its antigen target is currently unknown. No base qualities exist here, and no much larger clone lies one base off it. The CDR3 numbers 14 residues from cysteine through phenylalanine. Only the CDR3 part of the read is kept: 42 bases, read in frame from the first base. The V and J ends are trimmed by 7 bases and 5 bases, leaving 18 bases between them. The library was produced with PCR. This sample was sequenced with an Illumina HiSeq 2500. TCR library preparation used molecular barcoding, with unique molecular identifiers applied to normalize quantification of the TCRbeta repertoire. Through fastp at Q25 and MiXCR, TCRdb rebuilt clones from the public reads, retaining in-frame beta chains. Each CDR3 protein gets just one entry, which takes the most common genes and DNA from the rows behind it. For this sample the table gives about 830,000 distinct CDR3 sequences, of which 16% were detected only once. Of the sample, around 5.3% is held by the ten largest clones.

The treatment or condition label of this sample denotes: allogeneic hematopoietic cell transplantation with graft depleted of TCRalphabeta T cells and CD19 B cells. Transplant recipients were children who received TCRalphabeta/CD19-depleted allogeneic hematopoietic cell grafts. The sample is drawn from a study of T-cell reconstitution after alpha-beta-depleted transplantation in children (dated by TCRdb to about 2016). General notes on the study: Using TCR repertoire profiling, the study quantitatively followed how T-cell immune reconstitution unfolded in children after TCRalphabeta/CD19-depleted allogeneic hematopoietic cell transplantation. Summary of the overall study and its limitations: In some patients, high TCRbeta diversity at day 60 was attributed to recipient T cells and intrathymic progenitors that had survived conditioning. The apparently early recovery of alphabetaT-cell counts about two months after transplant reportedly depended on only several hundred rapidly expanded clones that came from non-depleted graft cells. Over the following months the frequencies of hyperexpanded clones went down, and after one year T-cell counts and TCRbeta diversity were mostly credited to newly produced T cells.

This clonotype originated in a male patient aged 10 to 17 who had a stem cell transplant for acute lymphoblastic leukemia, so the T cells may come from the graft donor. The sequencing used PBMCs, mostly from graft donor cells, collected 360 days after TCRalphabeta/CD19-depleted stem cell transplant. The chain is encoded by TRBV12-3 or TRBV12-4 joined to TRBJ2-7, with the identity of the D gene unclear. The DNA reads as follows: TGTGCCAGCACCCCCATGGCCCCGACCCACGAGCAGTACTTC. Translated, this is CASTPMAPTHEQYF.